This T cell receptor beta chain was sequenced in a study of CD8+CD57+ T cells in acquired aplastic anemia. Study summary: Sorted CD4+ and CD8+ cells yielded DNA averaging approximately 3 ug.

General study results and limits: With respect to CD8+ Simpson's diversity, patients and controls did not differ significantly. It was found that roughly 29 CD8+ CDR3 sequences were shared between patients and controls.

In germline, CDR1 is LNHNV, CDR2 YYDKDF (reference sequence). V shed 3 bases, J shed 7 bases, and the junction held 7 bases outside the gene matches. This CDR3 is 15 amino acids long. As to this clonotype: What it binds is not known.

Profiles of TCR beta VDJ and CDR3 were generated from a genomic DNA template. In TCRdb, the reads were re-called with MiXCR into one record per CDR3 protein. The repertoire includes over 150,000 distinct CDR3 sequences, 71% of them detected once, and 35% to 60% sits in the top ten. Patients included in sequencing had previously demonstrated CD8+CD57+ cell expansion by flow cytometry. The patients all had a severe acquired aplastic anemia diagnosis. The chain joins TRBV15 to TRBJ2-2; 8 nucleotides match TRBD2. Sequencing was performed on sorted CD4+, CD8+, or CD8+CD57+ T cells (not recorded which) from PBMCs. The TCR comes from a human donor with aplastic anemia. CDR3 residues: CATSSLTSDHGELFF. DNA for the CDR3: TGTGCCACCAGCAGCTTGACTAGCGATCACGGGGAGCTGTTTTTT.